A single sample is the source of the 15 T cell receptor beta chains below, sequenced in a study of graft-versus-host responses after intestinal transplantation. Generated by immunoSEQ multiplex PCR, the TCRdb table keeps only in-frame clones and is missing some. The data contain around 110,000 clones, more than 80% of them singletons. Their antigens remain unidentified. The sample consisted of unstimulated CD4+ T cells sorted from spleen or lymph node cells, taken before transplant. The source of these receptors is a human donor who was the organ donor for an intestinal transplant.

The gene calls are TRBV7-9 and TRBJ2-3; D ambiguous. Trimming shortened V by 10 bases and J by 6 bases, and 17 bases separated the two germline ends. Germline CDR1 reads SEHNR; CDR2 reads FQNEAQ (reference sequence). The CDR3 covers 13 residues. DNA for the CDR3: TGTGCCAACTCAATGTCGGGCCCGGATACGCAGTATTTT. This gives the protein CANSMSGPDTQYF.

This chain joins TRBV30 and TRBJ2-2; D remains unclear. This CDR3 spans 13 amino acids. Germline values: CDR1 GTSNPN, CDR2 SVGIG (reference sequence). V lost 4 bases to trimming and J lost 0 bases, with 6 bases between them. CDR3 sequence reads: CAWTASNTGELFF. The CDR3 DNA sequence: TGTGCCTGGACAGCGTCGAACACCGGGGAGCTGTTTTTT.

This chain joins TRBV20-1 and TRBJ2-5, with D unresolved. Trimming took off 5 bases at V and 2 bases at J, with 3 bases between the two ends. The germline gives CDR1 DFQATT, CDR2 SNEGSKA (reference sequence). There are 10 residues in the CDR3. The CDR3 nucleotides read TGCAGTGCTGCTCAAGAGACCCAGTACTTC. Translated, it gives CSAAQETQYF.

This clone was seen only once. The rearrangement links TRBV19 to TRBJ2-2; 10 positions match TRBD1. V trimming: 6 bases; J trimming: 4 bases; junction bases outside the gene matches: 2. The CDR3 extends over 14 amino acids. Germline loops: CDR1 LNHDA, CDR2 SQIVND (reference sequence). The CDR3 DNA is TGTGCCAGTAGGGGGACAGGGGCCACCGGGGAGCTGTTTTTT. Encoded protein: CASRGTGATGELFF.

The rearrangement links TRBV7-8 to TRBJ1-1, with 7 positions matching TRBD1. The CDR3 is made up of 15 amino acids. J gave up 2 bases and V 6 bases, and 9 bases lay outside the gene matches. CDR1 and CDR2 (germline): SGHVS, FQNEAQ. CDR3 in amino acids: CASRDEGQINTEAFF. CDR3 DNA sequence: TGTGCCAGCAGAGATGAGGGACAGATAAACACTGAAGCTTTCTTT.

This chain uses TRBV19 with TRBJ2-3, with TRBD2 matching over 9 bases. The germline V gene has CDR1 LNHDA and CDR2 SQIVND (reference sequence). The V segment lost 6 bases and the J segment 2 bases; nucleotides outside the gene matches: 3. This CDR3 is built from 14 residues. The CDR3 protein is CASREREDTDTQYF. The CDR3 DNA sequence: TGTGCCAGTAGGGAGCGGGAGGACACAGATACGCAGTATTTT. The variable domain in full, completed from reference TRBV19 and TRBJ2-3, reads DGGITQSPKYLFRKEGQNVTLSCEQNLNHDAMYWYRQDPGQGLRLIYYSQIVNDFQKGDIAEGYSVSREKKESFPLTVTSAQKNPTAFYLCASREREDTDTQYFGPGTRLTVL.

DNA of the CDR3: TGTGCCAGCATGCAAGGGTACCAAGAGACCCAGTACTTC. It yields the protein CASMQGYQETQYF. J is TRBJ2-5 and V is TRBV2; unclear D gene. CDR1 is SNHLY and CDR2 is FYNNEI in the germline V gene. With 7 bases removed from V and 0 bases from J, the gap between germline ends came to 9 bases. This CDR3 has 13 amino acids.

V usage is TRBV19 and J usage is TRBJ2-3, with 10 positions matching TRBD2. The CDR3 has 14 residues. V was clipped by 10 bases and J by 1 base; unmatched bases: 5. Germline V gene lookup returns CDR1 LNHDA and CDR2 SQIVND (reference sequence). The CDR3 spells CATTSGIRTDTQYF. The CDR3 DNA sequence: TGTGCCACAACTAGCGGGATCCGCACAGATACGCAGTATTTT.

The CDR3 nucleotides are TGTGCCAGCAGTGGTCCCGGGACGGGTTCCAATACCTTC. This gives the protein CASSGPGTGSNTF. The chain has TRBV28 and TRBJ1-2, with D possibly TRBD1 on 5 matching bases. Germline loops: CDR1 MDHEN, CDR2 SYDVKM. The CDR3 covers 13 residues. The V gene lost 5 bases and the J gene lost 14 bases, with 21 bases spanning the gap.

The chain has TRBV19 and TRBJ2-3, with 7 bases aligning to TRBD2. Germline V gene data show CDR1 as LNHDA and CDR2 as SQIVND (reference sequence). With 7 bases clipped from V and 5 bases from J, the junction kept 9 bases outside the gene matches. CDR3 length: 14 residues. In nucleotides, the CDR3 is TGTGCCAGTACCCCTGGGAGGGATCTAGATACGCAGTATTTT. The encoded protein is CASTPGRDLDTQYF.

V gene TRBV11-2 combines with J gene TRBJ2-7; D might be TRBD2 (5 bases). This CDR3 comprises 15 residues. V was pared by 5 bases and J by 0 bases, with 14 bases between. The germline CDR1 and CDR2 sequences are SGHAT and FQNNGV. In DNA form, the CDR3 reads TGTGCCAGCAGCCGGGTGGGAGCCGTCTCCTACGAGCAGTACTTC. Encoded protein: CASSRVGAVSYEQYF.

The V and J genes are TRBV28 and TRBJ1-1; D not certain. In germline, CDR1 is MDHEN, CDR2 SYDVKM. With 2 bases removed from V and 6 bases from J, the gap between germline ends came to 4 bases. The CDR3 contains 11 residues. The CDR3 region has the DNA TGTGCCAGCAGTTTAAGGGCTGAAGCTTTCTTT. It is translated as CASSLRAEAFF. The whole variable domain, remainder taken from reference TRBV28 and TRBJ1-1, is DVKVTQSSRYLVKRTGEKVFLECVQDMDHENMFWYRQDPGLGLRLIYFSYDVKMKEKGDIPEGYSVSREKKERFSLILESASTNQTSMYLCASSLRAEAFFGQGTRLTVV.

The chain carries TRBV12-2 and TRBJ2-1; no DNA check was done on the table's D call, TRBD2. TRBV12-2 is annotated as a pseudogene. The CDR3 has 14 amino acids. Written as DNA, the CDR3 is TGTGCAAGTCGATTCCGATCCTCGGGGGATGAGCAGTTCTTC. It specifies CASRFRSSGDEQFF.

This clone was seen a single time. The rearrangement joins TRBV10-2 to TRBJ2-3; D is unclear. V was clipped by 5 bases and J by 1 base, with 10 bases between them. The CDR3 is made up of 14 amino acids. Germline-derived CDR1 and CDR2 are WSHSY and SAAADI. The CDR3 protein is CASSRWGGTDTQYF. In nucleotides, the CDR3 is TGCGCCAGCAGTCGGTGGGGTGGCACAGATACGCAGTATTTT.

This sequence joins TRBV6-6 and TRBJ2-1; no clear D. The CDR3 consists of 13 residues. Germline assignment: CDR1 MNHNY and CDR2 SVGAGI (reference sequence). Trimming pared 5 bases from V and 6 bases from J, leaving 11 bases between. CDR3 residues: CASSTPLGNEQFF. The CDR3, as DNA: TGTGCCAGCAGTACACCGCTGGGCAATGAGCAGTTCTTC.